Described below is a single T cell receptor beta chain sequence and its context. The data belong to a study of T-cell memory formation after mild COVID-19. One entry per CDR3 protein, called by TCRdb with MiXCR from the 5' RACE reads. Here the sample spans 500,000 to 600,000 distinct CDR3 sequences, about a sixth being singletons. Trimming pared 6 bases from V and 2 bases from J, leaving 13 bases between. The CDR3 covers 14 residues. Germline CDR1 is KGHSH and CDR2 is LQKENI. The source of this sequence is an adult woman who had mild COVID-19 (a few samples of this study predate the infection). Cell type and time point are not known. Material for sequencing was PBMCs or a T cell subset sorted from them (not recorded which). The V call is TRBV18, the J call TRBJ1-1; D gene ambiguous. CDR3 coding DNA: TGTGCCAGCTCCCCAGTGGCAGGAAACACTGAAGCTTTCTTT. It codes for CASSPVAGNTEAFF.